The 21 T cell receptor beta chains below all came from one sample that was sequenced in a study of cytomegalovirus exposure and HLA in healthy donors. With 60 Vbeta and 13 Jbeta primers, the PCR was carried out. Sequenced by immunoSEQ multiplex PCR; TCRdb stores in-frame clones only, minus some. The sample totals more than 200,000 clones. Sequenced sample: PBMCs. All receptors derive from a woman in her 30s in good health and CMV-seropositive.

The CDR3 DNA sequence: TGTGCCAGCAGTGTCGGGGGGGCCCTAGGAGGGACCCAGTACTTC. Amino acid sequence: CASSVGGALGGTQYF. The J gene is TRBJ2-5, the V gene TRBV6-5; 8 bases line up with TRBD2. V was pared by 5 bases and J by 7 bases, with 12 bases of the junction left unmatched. The germline V gene encodes CDR1 MNHEY and CDR2 SVGAGI. This CDR3 is 15 amino acids long.

The chain couples TRBV18 to TRBJ2-3, with 11 bases fitting TRBD2. The CDR3 is 16 amino acids. The germline CDR1 and CDR2 sequences are KGHSH and LQKENI. Unmatched junction bases numbered 10, after V lost 8 bases and J lost 3 bases. The chain's CDR3 is CASALAGGSATDTQYF. CDR3 coding DNA: TGTGCCAGCGCATTAGCGGGGGGGAGCGCAACAGATACGCAGTATTTT.

This chain links TRBV19 with TRBJ2-5; TRBD1 is a possible D gene (7 bases). V shed 2 bases and J shed 5 bases, with 15 bases lying between them. The CDR3 length is 15 residues. Germline lookup yields CDR1 LNHDA and CDR2 SQIVND (reference sequence). CDR3 loop: CASSIFGGGVETQYF. CDR3 in DNA: TGTGCCAGTAGTATATTCGGAGGGGGCGTTGAGACCCAGTACTTC.

The rearrangement joins TRBV29-1 to TRBJ1-4; possibly TRBD1 for D (6 bases). In germline, CDR1 is SQVTM, CDR2 ANQGSEA. The CDR3 extends over 12 amino acids. V was clipped by 6 bases and J by 4 bases, with 9 bases between them. The CDR3 coding sequence is TGCAGCGTGTGGGACATTAATGAAAAACTGTTTTTT. Protein: CSVWDINEKLFF. The full variable domain, its missing parts supplied by reference TRBV29-1 and TRBJ1-4, is SAVISQKPSRDICQRGTSLTIQCQVDSQVTMMFWYRQQPGQSLTLIATANQGSEATYESGFVIDKFPISRPNLTFSTLTVSNMSPEDSSIYLCSVWDINEKLFFGSGTQLSVL.

The chain links TRBV4-1 to TRBJ2-4; D is unclear. Trimming cost V 3 bases and J 5 bases, with 8 bases left between them. Germline CDR1 is MGHRA and CDR2 is YSYEKL. CDR3 length: 13 residues. CDR3 residues: CASSHTVENIQYF. The CDR3 region has the DNA TGCGCCAGCAGCCATACAGTCGAAAACATTCAGTACTTC.

Here the CDR3 DNA reads TGCGCCAGCAGCTTGGGGGGCTCATCCTACGAGCAGTACTTC. Protein: CASSLGGSSYEQYF. The genes are TRBV5-1 and TRBJ2-7; D perhaps matches TRBD1 (5 bases). Trimming removed 0 bases at V and 1 base at J, with 8 bases between. CDR3 length: 14 amino acids. Germline CDR1 and CDR2: SGHRS and YFSETQ.

This rearrangement joins TRBV5-8 to TRBJ1-2; 10 bases fit TRBD1. Germline loops: CDR1 SGHTS, CDR2 YDEGEE. This CDR3 contains 15 residues. With 6 bases clipped from V and 3 bases from J, the junction kept 8 bases outside the gene matches. CDR3 DNA sequence: TGTGCCAGCACCTCCGGGACAGGGGTTGACTATGGCTACACCTTC. Its translation is CASTSGTGVDYGYTF.

The V gene is TRBV29-1, the J gene TRBJ1-5; 7 bases are a match to TRBD1. Germline CDR1 is SQVTM and CDR2 is ANQGSEA. This CDR3 region has 13 residues. Trimming cost V 6 bases and J 2 bases; bases outside gene matches: 4. CDR3 bases: TGCAGCGTAGGGGGCGACGGCAATCAGCCCCAGCATTTT. Residues: CSVGGDGNQPQHF.

V and J are TRBV9 and TRBJ2-3; 8 nucleotides line up with TRBD1. This CDR3 comprises 15 residues. The junction had 2 bases not matched to a gene; V was cut back by 2 bases and J by 0 bases. Germline V gene sequence: CDR1 SGDLS, CDR2 YYNGEE. The CDR3 DNA reads as TGTGCCAGCAGCGTGGGACAGGTTAGCACAGATACGCAGTATTTT. Translating gives CASSVGQVSTDTQYF.

This sequence joins TRBV18 and TRBJ1-1; TRBD1 agrees at 7 bases. The J segment lost 4 bases and the V segment lost 5 bases, leaving 10 bases of the junction unmatched. The CDR3 is 15 residues long. Germline-derived CDR1 and CDR2 are KGHSH and LQKENI. The CDR3: CASSSTGSGGTEAFF. As DNA, the CDR3 is TGTGCCAGCTCATCGACAGGGTCCGGGGGCACTGAAGCTTTCTTT.

The CDR3 loop is CASSPGTGVTDTQYF. CDR3 DNA sequence: TGCGCCAGCAGCCCAGGGACAGGGGTCACAGATACGCAGTATTTT. The J gene is TRBJ2-3, the V gene TRBV5-1; 10 bases agree with TRBD1. CDR1 and CDR2 (germline): SGHRS, YFSETQ. With V trimmed by 4 bases and J by 2 bases, 4 bases remained unmatched. This CDR3 is built from 15 residues. Supplemented by reference TRBV5-1 and TRBJ2-3, the full variable domain reads KAGVTQTPRYLIKTRGQQVTLSCSPISGHRSVSWYQQTPGQGLQFLFEYFSETQRNKGNFPGRFSGRQFSNSRSEMNVSTLELGDSALYLCASSPGTGVTDTQYFGPGTRLTVL.

CDR3 protein: CASSYRGSYEQYF. As DNA, the CDR3 is TGTGCCAGTAGTTACAGGGGCTCCTACGAGCAGTACTTC. The chain has TRBV19 and TRBJ2-7; 7 positions agree with TRBD1. The V segment lost 5 bases and the J segment 0 bases; nucleotides outside the gene matches: 1. The CDR3 is 13 residues long. Germline-derived CDR1 and CDR2 are LNHDA and SQIVND (reference sequence).

The chain employs TRBV4-1 and TRBJ2-2; 8 bases agree with TRBD1. V was clipped by 3 bases and J by 6 bases; unmatched bases: 3. The CDR3 is made up of 14 amino acids. In germline, CDR1 is MGHRA, CDR2 YSYEKL. The CDR3 reads CASSQEDRAGELFF. CDR3 in DNA: TGCGCCAGCAGCCAGGAGGACAGGGCCGGGGAGCTGTTTTTT.

The V and J genes are TRBV10-1 and TRBJ1-2; 8 positions match TRBD1. With V trimmed by 5 bases and J by 5 bases, 4 bases remained unmatched. Per germline, CDR1 WNHNN and CDR2 SYGVQD (reference sequence). The CDR3 has 13 amino acids. CDR3: CASSPGGEYGYTF. The CDR3 nucleotides read TGCGCCAGCAGTCCAGGGGGCGAGTATGGCTACACCTTC.

CDR3 nucleotide sequence: TGTGCCAGCAGTTACGGGCAGCCCAATCAGCCCCAGCATTTT. Its translation: CASSYGQPNQPQHF. The V call is TRBV6-5, the J call TRBJ1-5; D not certain. The CDR3 spans 14 residues. Trimming cost V 2 bases and J 3 bases, with 8 bases left between them. Germline V gene data show CDR1 as MNHEY and CDR2 as SVGAGI.

The chain employs TRBV4-1 and TRBJ2-5, with TRBD1 as a possible D gene (5 bases). The end of the DNA aligns better with TRBJ2-7, so the J call may be wrong. The CDR3 covers 12 residues. Germline loops: CDR1 MGHRA, CDR2 YSYEKL. The CDR3 protein is CASSHQGNEQYF. DNA of the CDR3: TGCGCCAGCAGCCACCAGGGAAACGAGCAGTACTTC.

CDR3 bases: TGTGCCAGCAGCCGTTACGCCAATACAGGGAGCATTGAAGCTTTCTTT. Translating it yields CASSRYANTGSIEAFF. The V gene is TRBV7-6, the J gene TRBJ1-1, with D possibly matching TRBD1 (6 bases). The V and J ends lost 5 bases and 7 bases respectively, with 23 bases between them. The germline CDR1 and CDR2 sequences are SGHVS and FNYEAQ. The CDR3 loop spans 16 amino acids.

The chain is built from TRBV13 and TRBJ2-7, with 9 bases matching TRBD2. CDR1 is PRHDT and CDR2 is FYEKMQ in the germline V gene (reference sequence). The CDR3 totals 14 residues. J lost 7 bases, V lost 3 bases, and 7 bases had no gene match. The DNA for the CDR3 is TGTGCCAGCAGCTTTAACGCGGGAGGGCGGGAGCAGTACTTC. Protein product: CASSFNAGGREQYF.

The rearrangement links TRBV2 to TRBJ2-2; the D gene is possibly TRBD1 (5 bases). The CDR3 covers 13 residues. CDR1 and CDR2 (germline): SNHLY, FYNNEI. V lost 6 bases and J lost 5, with 10 bases in between. CDR3: CASRWTLTGELFF. DNA for the CDR3: TGTGCCAGCAGATGGACACTGACCGGGGAGCTGTTTTTT.

V usage is TRBV15 and J usage is TRBJ1-5; D not certain. Germline V CDR1 and CDR2: LNHNV, YYDKDF (reference sequence). V was pared by 7 bases and J by 2 bases, with 9 bases between. The CDR3 is 13 amino acids. The CDR3 coding sequence is TGTGCCACCAATTTGGGAGGCAATCAGCCCCAGCATTTT. Encoded protein: CATNLGGNQPQHF.

This chain links TRBV6-5 with TRBJ2-5; 11 positions agree with TRBD1. The J call may be mistaken, given a closer DNA end match to TRBJ2-7. This CDR3 spans 14 amino acids. CDR1 is MNHEY and CDR2 is SVGAGI in the germline V gene. The chain's CDR3 is CASSRTGGLGEQYF. The CDR3 bases are TGTGCCAGCAGTAGGACAGGGGGCCTGGGCGAGCAGTACTTC.